This T cell receptor beta chain emerged from a study of cytomegalovirus exposure and HLA in healthy donors. Germline V gene lookup returns CDR1 SEHNR and CDR2 FQNEAQ (reference sequence). There are 15 residues in the CDR3. V was cut by 1 base and J by 0 bases, with 9 bases left in between. A remark on this clone: As yet, its antigen is unknown.

Study outcomes and limitations: Many donors carried some public TCRs, although rarity characterized most TCR sequences. According to a subsequent analysis, TCR clusters from the first cohort were inclined to appear together in the 90 to 150 validation repertoires. The listing of approximately 160 TCR beta chains classed them as cytomegalovirus-associated.

The data were produced by immunoSEQ multiplex PCR, yet TCRdb's version contains in-frame clones alone and is incomplete. The table shows 140,000 or so clones, with approximately 89% occurring only once. The rearrangement joins TRBV7-9 to TRBJ2-5; perhaps TRBD1 as D (5 bases). The sequence came from a man younger than 35 in good health and CMV-seronegative. Material: PBMCs. For the CDR3, the DNA is TGTGCCAGCAGCTTAGACAGGCTGTACCAAGAGACCCAGTACTTC. It is translated as CASSLDRLYQETQYF.